These 32 T cell receptor beta chains were all obtained from the same sample, sequenced in a study of vaccination effects on CD4 cells after COVID-19. TCRdb keeps only in-frame clones here, not all; method: immunoSEQ multiplex PCR. The sample yields tens of thousands of clones, 75% to 85% seen once. After expansion with viral peptide pools in the ViraFEST assay, antigen-specific CD4+ T cells were sequenced. Subsequent to a culture period of about nine days, CD4+ T cells were isolated. The cohort was immunized with two doses of either the BNT162b2 or mRNA-1273 vaccine. Their antigens are not known. The specimen comprised CD4+ T cells from PBMCs cultured with HCoV-229E spike peptides, sampled after COVID-19 vaccination. The receptors shown here come from a human donor who received a COVID-19 vaccine.

The chain has TRBV2 and TRBJ2-5; D call uncertain. Trimming took 4 bases from V and 3 from J, leaving 9 bases between them. The CDR3 is made up of 13 amino acids. Germline CDR1 reads SNHLY; CDR2 reads FYNNEI. The CDR3, as DNA: TGTGCCAGCAGTGGAGCCTCAAAAGAGACCCAGTACTTC. It specifies CASSGASKETQYF.

This sequence joins TRBV2 and TRBJ2-3; D is possibly TRBD2 (5 bases). Trimming took off 0 bases at V and 2 bases at J, with 12 bases between the two ends. Germline CDR1 reads SNHLY; CDR2 reads FYNNEI. The CDR3 runs 16 residues. The CDR3 here is CASSEALGEFTDTQYF. CDR3 coding DNA: TGTGCCAGCAGTGAAGCGCTTGGGGAGTTCACAGATACGCAGTATTTT.

This clone appeared once. The V and J genes are TRBV5-1 and TRBJ1-4; D is ambiguous. V was clipped by 1 base and J by 8 bases, with 12 bases between them. The CDR3 has 14 residues. Germline CDR1 reads SGHRS; CDR2 reads YFSETQ. The chain's CDR3 is CASSLPSSGEKLFF. The CDR3 region has the DNA TGCGCCAGCAGCTTGCCGAGTAGCGGGGAAAAACTGTTTTTT. The variable domain in full, completed from reference TRBV5-1 and TRBJ1-4, reads KAGVTQTPRYLIKTRGQQVTLSCSPISGHRSVSWYQQTPGQGLQFLFEYFSETQRNKGNFPGRFSGRQFSNSRSEMNVSTLELGDSALYLCASSLPSSGEKLFFGSGTQLSVL.

This chain uses TRBV19 with TRBJ2-4; D not certain. From germline, CDR1 is LNHDA and CDR2 SQIVND (reference sequence). There are 12 residues in the CDR3. The ends were cut back, 4 bases at V and 5 bases at J, with 6 bases in the middle. Here the CDR3 DNA reads TGTGCCAGTAGTAAACGCGAAAACATTCAGTACTTC. Its translation: CASSKRENIQYF.

The chain recombines TRBV5-1 with TRBJ2-2; tentatively, D is TRBD1 or TRBD2 (5 bases each). V was shortened by 1 base and J by 0 bases, with 10 bases between the two germline ends. Looked up from germline, CDR1 is SGHRS and CDR2 is YFSETQ. This CDR3 is 16 amino acids long. The chain's CDR3 is CASSLWGSSNTGELFF. In DNA form, the CDR3 reads TGCGCCAGCAGCTTGTGGGGGAGTTCGAACACCGGGGAGCTGTTTTTT.

V and J are TRBV6-5 and TRBJ2-7, with 13 bases fitting TRBD2. V shed 6 bases, J shed 2 bases, and the junction held 4 bases outside the gene matches. CDR1 and CDR2 (germline): MNHEY, SVGAGI. This CDR3 region has 15 residues. The CDR3 is CASRRTSGGTYEQYV. The CDR3 region has the DNA TGTGCCAGCAGAAGGACTAGCGGGGGTACCTACGAGCAGTACGTC.

This clone showed up just once. The chain recombines TRBV5-1 with TRBJ2-1; 11 bases line up with TRBD2. Per the germline V gene, CDR1 is SGHRS and CDR2 is YFSETQ. The junction had 12 bases not matched to a gene; V was cut back by 4 bases and J by 9 bases. This CDR3 comprises 16 residues. The CDR3, as DNA: TGCGCCAGCAGCCTCCGATCTAGCGGGGGGTCCGGTGAGCAGTTCTTC. The encoded protein is CASSLRSSGGSGEQFF.

This clone was seen a handful of times. V and J are TRBV11-2 and TRBJ1-1; D is uncertain. Germline values: CDR1 SGHAT, CDR2 FQNNGV. This CDR3 contains 17 residues. Trimming left V 1 base short and J 3 bases short, with 18 bases between. The CDR3 here is CASSLGPGGSVDTEAFF. The CDR3 DNA follows: TGTGCCAGCAGCTTAGGGCCGGGAGGATCAGTTGACACTGAAGCTTTCTTT.

The chain combines TRBV3-1 (or the pseudogene TRBV3-2) with TRBJ2-2, with D hard to call. CDR1 and CDR2 (germline): LGHDT, YNNKEL (reference sequence). The CDR3 loop spans 13 amino acids. V lost 5 bases to trimming and J lost 6 bases, with 10 bases between them. The CDR3 sequence: CASSVRTAGELFF. DNA for the CDR3: TGTGCCAGCAGCGTCCGGACGGCCGGGGAGCTGTTTTTT.

The chain has TRBV5-5 and TRBJ2-7, with a tentative D call TRBD2 (7 bases). Germline V gene data show CDR1 as SGHKS and CDR2 as YYEKEE (reference sequence). The V and J ends lost 0 bases and 2 bases respectively, with 15 bases between them. The CDR3 runs 16 residues. The CDR3 loop reads CASSLAVSGGPYEQYV. The DNA for the CDR3 is TGTGCCAGCAGCTTGGCTGTATCGGGGGGCCCCTACGAGCAGTACGTC.

The rearrangement uses TRBV10-2 and TRBJ2-5, with D tentatively TRBD2 (6 bases). Germline V gene sequence: CDR1 WSHSY, CDR2 SAAADI. The CDR3 length is 13 residues. Trimming cost V 8 bases and J 0 bases, with 10 bases left between them. The CDR3 DNA sequence: TGCGCCAGCTCTAGCGTTAACCAAGAGACCCAGTACTTC. This translates into CASSSVNQETQYF.

The chain has TRBV6-5 and TRBJ1-1; a possible D gene is TRBD1 (6 bases). The CDR3 loop spans 14 amino acids. In germline, CDR1 is MNHEY, CDR2 SVGAGI. The ends were cut back, 5 bases at V and 0 bases at J, with 10 bases in the middle. CDR3: CASSRRQVNTEAFF. The CDR3 region has the DNA TGTGCCAGCAGTCGTCGACAGGTGAACACTGAAGCTTTCTTT.

The chain couples TRBV5-1 to TRBJ2-1; perhaps TRBD2 as D (5 bases). The ends were cut back, 4 bases at V and 0 bases at J, with 11 bases in the middle. Germline V lookup: CDR1 SGHRS, CDR2 YFSETQ. The CDR3 is made up of 15 amino acids. The CDR3 DNA reads as TGCGCCAGCAGCCCCATGGGGAGCTCCTACAATGAGCAGTTCTTC. Its protein is CASSPMGSSYNEQFF.

The chain is built from TRBV6-2 or TRBV6-3 and TRBJ1-5, with D hard to call. Germline V gene data show CDR1 as MNHEY and CDR2 as SVGEGT. The ends were cut back, 6 bases at V and 0 bases at J, with 12 bases in the middle. This CDR3 is built from 15 residues. The CDR3, as DNA: TGTGCCAGCAGCGCCCTACAGATTAGCAATCAGCCCCAGCATTTT. Its protein is CASSALQISNQPQHF.

CDR3 DNA sequence: TGTGCCAGCAGTCCCGCTAGCGGGGGATCCTACGAGCAGTACGTC. Its protein product is CASSPASGGSYEQYV. This chain uses TRBV28 with TRBJ2-7, with 10 bases that match TRBD2. This CDR3 is built from 15 residues. Per germline, CDR1 MDHEN and CDR2 SYDVKM. The ends lost 5 bases at V and 1 base at J; junction bases unmatched: 5.

This clone was recorded once. The chain combines TRBV2 with TRBJ2-5, with 7 bases that match TRBD1. This CDR3 is built from 12 residues. The germline gives CDR1 SNHLY, CDR2 FYNNEI. V trimming: 6 bases; J trimming: 4 bases; junction bases outside the gene matches: 2. The chain's CDR3 is CASRNRGETQYF. The CDR3 bases are TGTGCCAGCAGGAACAGGGGAGAGACCCAGTACTTC.

This clone was counted once. This chain uses TRBV3-1 (or the pseudogene TRBV3-2) with TRBJ2-2; a possible D gene is TRBD1 (5 bases). The CDR3 is 15 amino acids. Germline loops: CDR1 LGHDT, CDR2 YNNKEL (reference sequence). V was trimmed by 0 bases and J by 4 bases, leaving 9 bases between them. CDR3 nucleotide sequence: TGTGCCAGCAGCCAAGATCTCAGGGTCACCGGGGAGCTGTTTTTT. Protein sequence: CASSQDLRVTGELFF.

V and J are TRBV4-1 and TRBJ1-2; D is undetermined. From germline, CDR1 is MGHRA and CDR2 YSYEKL. This CDR3 contains 15 residues. V was pared by 1 base and J by 1 base, with 10 bases between. CDR3 DNA sequence: TGCGCCAGCAGCCAAGGAATCCGGGATAACTATGGCTACACCTTC. This sequence encodes CASSQGIRDNYGYTF.

This chain uses TRBV5-5 with TRBJ2-3; D ambiguous. Trimming stripped 0 bases from V and 5 bases from J, with 13 bases between. CDR3 size: 15 residues. From germline, CDR1 is SGHKS and CDR2 YYEKEE (reference sequence). The CDR3 coding sequence is TGTGCCAGCAGCTTGGCCCCGGGTGTTATAGATACGCAGTATTTT. Its protein is CASSLAPGVIDTQYF.

V is TRBV7-3 and J is TRBJ2-2; no clear D. V was pared by 5 bases and J by 3 bases, with 4 bases between. This CDR3 has 12 amino acids. The germline V gene encodes CDR1 SGHTA and CDR2 FQGTGA. CDR3 nucleotide sequence: TGTGCCAGCAGCGTATACACCGGGGAGCTGTTTTTT. Translation: CASSVYTGELFF. The entire variable domain, with the rest obtained from reference TRBV7-3 and TRBJ2-2, is as follows: GAGVSQTPSNKVTEKGKYVELRCDPISGHTALYWYRQSLGQGPEFLIYFQGTGAADDSGLPNDRFFAVRPEGSVSTLKIQRTERGDSAVYLCASSVYTGELFFGEGSRLTVL.

The chain combines TRBV5-6 with TRBJ1-5; a weak D match, TRBD1 (6 bases). The V gene's germline CDR1 is SGHDT and CDR2 YYEEEE. This CDR3 has 14 amino acids. V lost 2 bases and J lost 1, with 7 bases in between. CDR3 protein: CASSLQGSNQPQHF. In nucleotides, the CDR3 is TGTGCCAGCAGCTTACAGGGAAGCAATCAGCCCCAGCATTTT.

The chain couples TRBV29-1 to TRBJ2-3, with TRBD2 identical over 16 bases. The CDR3 extends over 19 amino acids. The V segment lost 0 bases and the J segment 0 bases; nucleotides outside the gene matches: 6. The germline V gene has CDR1 SQVTM and CDR2 ANQGSEA. CDR3 residues: CSVEDHLGLAGGSTDTQYF. The CDR3 DNA is TGCAGCGTTGAAGACCATCTGGGACTAGCGGGGGGGAGCACAGATACGCAGTATTTT.

The chain employs TRBV7-2 and TRBJ2-5; TRBD1 might be the D (6 bases). CDR1 is SGHTA, CDR2 FQGNSA, per germline. This CDR3 has 13 residues. V lost 4 bases and J 7 bases, leaving 13 bases between the germline ends. As DNA, the CDR3 is TGTGCCAGCAGCTCAGACAGGCCCGGGACCCAGTACTTC. Translating gives CASSSDRPGTQYF.

The J gene is TRBJ1-3, the V gene TRBV5-5; TRBD1 matches 7 bases. This CDR3 spans 16 amino acids. The V gene end was trimmed by 4 bases and the J gene end by 0 bases; junction bases not matched to a gene: 7. Germline V gene data show CDR1 as SGHKS and CDR2 as YYEKEE (reference sequence). The CDR3 protein is CASSLWDSHSGNTIYF. The CDR3 DNA follows: TGTGCCAGCAGCCTGTGGGACAGTCACTCTGGAAACACCATATATTTT.

This chain connects TRBV2 to TRBJ2-5, with D tentatively TRBD1 (5 bases). V gave up 7 bases and J gave up 5 bases, with 14 bases separating them. CDR3 length: 13 amino acids. The germline V gene has CDR1 SNHLY and CDR2 FYNNEI. The CDR3 sequence is CASNGHARETQYF. The CDR3 region has the DNA TGTGCCAGCAATGGACATGCTCGTGAGACCCAGTACTTC.

This chain uses TRBV7-2 with TRBJ1-1; D call uncertain. The CDR3 consists of 15 residues. The V end was cut by 3 bases, the J end by 4 bases, with 15 bases between. Germline loops: CDR1 SGHTA, CDR2 FQGNSA. The CDR3 loop reads CASSFKGLQTTEAFF. Written as DNA, the CDR3 is TGTGCCAGCAGCTTCAAGGGCCTTCAGACCACTGAAGCTTTCTTT.

This chain links TRBV5-1 with TRBJ2-3, with 12 bases that match TRBD2. The CDR3 totals 14 residues. Trimming removed 3 bases from V and 6 bases from J; junction bases left unmatched: 2. Germline CDR1 reads SGHRS; CDR2 reads YFSETQ. The chain's CDR3 is CASSYGLAGDTQYF. DNA for the CDR3: TGCGCCAGCAGCTACGGACTAGCGGGGGATACGCAGTATTTT.

This rearrangement joins TRBV19 to TRBJ1-2; the D is unclear. Per the germline V gene, CDR1 is LNHDA and CDR2 is SQIVND (reference sequence). V lost 0 bases to trimming and J lost 8 bases, with 7 bases between them. CDR3 length: 12 amino acids. This chain's CDR3 is CASSIDLRGYTF. The DNA for the CDR3 is TGTGCCAGTAGTATAGATCTTCGCGGCTACACCTTC. Drawing the rest from reference TRBV19 and TRBJ1-2, the complete variable domain is DGGITQSPKYLFRKEGQNVTLSCEQNLNHDAMYWYRQDPGQGLRLIYYSQIVNDFQKGDIAEGYSVSREKKESFPLTVTSAQKNPTAFYLCASSIDLRGYTFGSGTRLTVV.

This chain joins TRBV4-1 and TRBJ1-2; TRBD1 matches 7 bases. The CDR3 has 14 residues. J was trimmed by 3 bases and V by 1 base; bases with no gene match: 2. Germline-derived CDR1 and CDR2 are MGHRA and YSYEKL. The CDR3 DNA follows: TGCGCCAGCAGCCAAGGAGACAGGGACTATGGCTACACCTTC. This gives the protein CASSQGDRDYGYTF.

The DNA for the CDR3 is TGTGCCAGCAGCTTATATCGCGGGGAGACCCAGTACTTC. It codes for CASSLYRGETQYF. This rearrangement joins TRBV7-8 to TRBJ2-5, with TRBD2 as a possible D gene (5 bases). Germline CDR1 SGHVS, CDR2 FQNEAQ. Trimming took 2 bases from V and 5 from J, leaving 9 bases between them. This CDR3 region has 13 residues.

V is TRBV9 and J is TRBJ2-3, with TRBD1 identical over 9 bases. V was pared by 6 bases and J by 6 bases, with 5 bases of the junction left unmatched. CDR3 length: 13 amino acids. Germline CDR1 is SGDLS and CDR2 is YYNGEE. CDR3 nucleotide sequence: TGTGCCAGCACAGGGACAGGGTTGGATACGCAGTATTTT. It translates to CASTGTGLDTQYF.

The chain joins TRBV10-3 to TRBJ2-5; 8 bases agree with TRBD1. J lost 2 bases, V lost 5 bases, and 4 bases had no gene match. Germline CDR1 reads ENHRY; CDR2 reads SYGVKD. The CDR3 spans 14 residues. In DNA form, the CDR3 reads TGTGCCATCAGTAAGGGACAGGAGCAAGAGACCCAGTACTTC. Residues: CAISKGQEQETQYF.